The present T cell receptor (beta chain) was sequenced within a study of cytomegalovirus exposure and HLA in healthy donors. The study ran its PCR with 60 Vbeta and 13 Jbeta primers. Source study methods: In a later analysis, the count reached 80 million or so unique TCR beta chains, with about 9.9 million shared. Profiling relied on immunoSEQ multiplex PCR, and the TCRdb table lists in-frame clones only, not all of them. That table is the source of V, J and clone size, and D and trimming were worked out from the DNA. The sample gives around 150,000 clones, 65% to 80% of which show up once; about 2.9% is in the top ten. Concerning this clone: Antigen specificity is unknown.

Regarding the study as a whole: Reportedly, a later analysis found an Asian-associated ancestry cluster had fewer N-insertions than the roughly 670-donor mean.

The specimen sequenced was PBMCs. The TCR sequence derives from a middle-aged man in good health and CMV-seronegative.

The DNA for the CDR3 is TGTGCCAGCAGCACGGACAGGGGAGGGACCCGTCCCACCTACGAGCAGTACTTC. Protein: CASSTDRGGTRPTYEQYF. The genes are TRBV13 and TRBJ2-7; 9 positions match TRBD1. This CDR3 region has 18 residues. J was trimmed by 2 bases and V by 5 bases; bases with no gene match: 16. The germline CDR1 and CDR2 sequences are PRHDT and FYEKMQ (reference sequence).